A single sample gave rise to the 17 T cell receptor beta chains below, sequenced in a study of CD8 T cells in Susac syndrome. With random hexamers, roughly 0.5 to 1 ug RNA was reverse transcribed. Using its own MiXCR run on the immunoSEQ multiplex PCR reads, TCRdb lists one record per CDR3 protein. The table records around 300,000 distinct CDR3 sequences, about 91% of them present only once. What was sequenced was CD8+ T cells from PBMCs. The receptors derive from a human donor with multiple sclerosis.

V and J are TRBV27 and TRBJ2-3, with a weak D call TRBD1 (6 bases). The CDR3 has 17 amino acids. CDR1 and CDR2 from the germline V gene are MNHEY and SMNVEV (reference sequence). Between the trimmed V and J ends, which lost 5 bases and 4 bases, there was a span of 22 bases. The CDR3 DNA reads TGTGCCAGCAGTCCAACACCCCATCCGGACAGACCAGATACGCAGTATTTT. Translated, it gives CASSPTPHPDRPDTQYF.

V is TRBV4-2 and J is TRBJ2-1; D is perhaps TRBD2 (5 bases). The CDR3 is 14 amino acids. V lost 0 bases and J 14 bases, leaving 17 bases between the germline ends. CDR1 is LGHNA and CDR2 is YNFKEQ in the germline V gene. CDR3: CASSQEGGGPSKFF. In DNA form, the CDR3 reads TGTGCCAGCAGCCAAGAAGGTGGAGGCCCCTCCAAGTTCTTC.

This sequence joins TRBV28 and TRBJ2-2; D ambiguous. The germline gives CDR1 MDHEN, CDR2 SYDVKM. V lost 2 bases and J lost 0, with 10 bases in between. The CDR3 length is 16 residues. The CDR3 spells CASSLPTRANTGELFF. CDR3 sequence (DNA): TGTGCCAGCAGTTTACCGACTCGCGCGAACACCGGGGAGCTGTTTTTT.

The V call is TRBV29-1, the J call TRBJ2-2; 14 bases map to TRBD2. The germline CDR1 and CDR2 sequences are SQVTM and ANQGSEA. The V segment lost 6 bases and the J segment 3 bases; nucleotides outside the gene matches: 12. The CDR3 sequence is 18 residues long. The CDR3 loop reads CSVRLAGGFHEDTGELFF. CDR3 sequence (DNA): TGCAGCGTGAGACTAGCGGGAGGGTTTCATGAGGACACCGGGGAGCTGTTTTTT.

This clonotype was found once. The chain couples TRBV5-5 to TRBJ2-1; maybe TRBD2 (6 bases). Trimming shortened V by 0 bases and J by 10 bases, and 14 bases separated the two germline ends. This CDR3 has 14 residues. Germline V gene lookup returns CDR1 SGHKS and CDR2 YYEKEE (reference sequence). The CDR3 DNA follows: TGTGCCAGCAGCTTGGGACGGTGGGACTCCGAGCAGTTCTTC. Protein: CASSLGRWDSEQFF.

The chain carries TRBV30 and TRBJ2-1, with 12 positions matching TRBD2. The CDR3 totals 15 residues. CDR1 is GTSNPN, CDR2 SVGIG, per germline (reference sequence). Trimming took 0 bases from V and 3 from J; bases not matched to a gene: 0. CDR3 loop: CAWSVTSGGYNEQFF. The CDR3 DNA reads TGTGCCTGGAGTGTGACTAGCGGGGGCTACAATGAGCAGTTCTTC.

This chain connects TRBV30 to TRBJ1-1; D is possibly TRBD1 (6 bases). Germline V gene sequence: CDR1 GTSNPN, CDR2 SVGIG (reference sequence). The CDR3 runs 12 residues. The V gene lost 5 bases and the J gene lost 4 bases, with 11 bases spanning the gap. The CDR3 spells CAWGQGGTEAFF. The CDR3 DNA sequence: TGTGCCTGGGGACAAGGGGGCACTGAAGCTTTCTTT.

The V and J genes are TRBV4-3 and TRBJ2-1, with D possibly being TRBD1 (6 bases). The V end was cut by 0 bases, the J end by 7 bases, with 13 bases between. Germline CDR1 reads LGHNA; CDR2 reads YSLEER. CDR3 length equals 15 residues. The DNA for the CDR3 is TGCGCCAGCAGCCAAGATAGGGGGTTGGGGAATGAGCAGTTCTTC. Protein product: CASSQDRGLGNEQFF.

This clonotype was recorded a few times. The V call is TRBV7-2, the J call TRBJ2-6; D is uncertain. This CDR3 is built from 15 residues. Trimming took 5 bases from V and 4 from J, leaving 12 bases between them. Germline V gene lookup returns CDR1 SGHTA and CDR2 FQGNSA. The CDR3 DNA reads TGTGCCAGCAGCCTAGGACCGGCCGGGGCCAACGTCCTGACTTTC. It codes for CASSLGPAGANVLTF.

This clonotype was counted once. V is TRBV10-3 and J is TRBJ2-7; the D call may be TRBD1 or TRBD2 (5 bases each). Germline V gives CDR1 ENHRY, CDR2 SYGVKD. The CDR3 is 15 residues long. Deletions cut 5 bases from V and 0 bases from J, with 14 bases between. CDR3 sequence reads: CAISNLRDVSYEQYF. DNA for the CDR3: TGTGCCATCAGTAACCTCCGGGACGTCTCCTACGAGCAGTACTTC.

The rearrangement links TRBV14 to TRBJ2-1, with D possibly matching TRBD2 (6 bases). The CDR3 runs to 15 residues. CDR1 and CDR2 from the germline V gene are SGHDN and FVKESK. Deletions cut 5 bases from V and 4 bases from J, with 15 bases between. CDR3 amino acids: CASSTPRGSYNEQFF. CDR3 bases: TGTGCCAGCAGCACACCCCGGGGGTCATACAATGAGCAGTTCTTC.

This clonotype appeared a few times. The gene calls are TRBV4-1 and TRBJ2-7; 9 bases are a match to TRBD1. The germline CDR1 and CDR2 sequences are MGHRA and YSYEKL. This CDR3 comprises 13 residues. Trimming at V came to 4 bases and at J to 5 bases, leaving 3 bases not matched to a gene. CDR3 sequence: CASSLWTGDEQYF. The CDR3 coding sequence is TGCGCCAGCAGCCTGTGGACAGGGGACGAGCAGTACTTC.

CDR3 loop: CASSHTGSYEQYF. The CDR3 DNA reads TGTGCCAGCAGCCACACAGGGAGCTACGAGCAGTACTTC. V is TRBV7-2 and J is TRBJ2-7, with D possibly being TRBD1 (6 bases). The CDR3 totals 13 residues. Germline CDR1 SGHTA, CDR2 FQGNSA. V lost 5 bases and J 3 bases, leaving 11 bases between the germline ends.

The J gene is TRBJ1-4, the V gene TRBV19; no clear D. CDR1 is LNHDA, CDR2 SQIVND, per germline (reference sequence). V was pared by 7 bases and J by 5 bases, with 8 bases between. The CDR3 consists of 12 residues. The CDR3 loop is CASTNSNEKLFF. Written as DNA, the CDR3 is TGTGCCAGTACCAACAGCAATGAAAAACTGTTTTTT.

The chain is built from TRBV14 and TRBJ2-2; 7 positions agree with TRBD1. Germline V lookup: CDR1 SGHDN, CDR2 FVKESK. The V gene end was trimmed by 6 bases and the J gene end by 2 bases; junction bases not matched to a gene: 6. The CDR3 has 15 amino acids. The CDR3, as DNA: TGTGCCAGCAGGCCCTGGGACAGAAACACCGGGGAGCTGTTTTTT. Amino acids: CASRPWDRNTGELFF.

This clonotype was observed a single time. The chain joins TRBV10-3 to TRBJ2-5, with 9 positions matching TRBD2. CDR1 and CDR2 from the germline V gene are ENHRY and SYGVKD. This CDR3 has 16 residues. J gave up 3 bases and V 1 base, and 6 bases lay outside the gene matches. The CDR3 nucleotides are TGTGCCATCAGTGAGTACAGGACTAGCGAGAAAGAGACCCAGTACTTC. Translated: CAISEYRTSEKETQYF.

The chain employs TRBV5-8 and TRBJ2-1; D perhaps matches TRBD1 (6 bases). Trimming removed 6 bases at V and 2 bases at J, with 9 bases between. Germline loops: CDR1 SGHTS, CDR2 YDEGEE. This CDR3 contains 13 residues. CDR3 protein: CASTNRAYNEQFF. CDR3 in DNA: TGTGCCAGCACCAACAGGGCCTACAATGAGCAGTTCTTC.